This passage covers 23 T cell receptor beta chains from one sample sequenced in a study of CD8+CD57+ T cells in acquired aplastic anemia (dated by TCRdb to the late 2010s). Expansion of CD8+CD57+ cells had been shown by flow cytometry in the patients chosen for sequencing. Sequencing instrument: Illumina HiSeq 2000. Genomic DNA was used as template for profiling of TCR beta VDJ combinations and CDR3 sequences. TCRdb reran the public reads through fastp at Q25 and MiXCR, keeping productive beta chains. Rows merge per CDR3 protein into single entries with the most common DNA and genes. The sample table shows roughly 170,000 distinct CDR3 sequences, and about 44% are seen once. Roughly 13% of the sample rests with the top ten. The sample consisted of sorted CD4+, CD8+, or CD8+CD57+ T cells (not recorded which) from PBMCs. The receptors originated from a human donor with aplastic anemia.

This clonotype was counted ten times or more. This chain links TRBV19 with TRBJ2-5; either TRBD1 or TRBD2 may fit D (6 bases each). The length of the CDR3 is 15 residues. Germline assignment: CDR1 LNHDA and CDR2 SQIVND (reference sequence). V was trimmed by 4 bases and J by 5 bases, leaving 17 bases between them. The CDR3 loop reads CASSTGAEGGETQYF. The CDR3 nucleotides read TGTGCCAGTAGTACAGGGGCAGAAGGAGGGGAGACCCAGTACTTC.

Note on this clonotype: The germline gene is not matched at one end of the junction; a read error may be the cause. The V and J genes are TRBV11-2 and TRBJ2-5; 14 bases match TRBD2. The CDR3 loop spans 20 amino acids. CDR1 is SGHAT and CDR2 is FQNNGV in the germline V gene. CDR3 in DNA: TGTGCCAGCAGCTTACGGTACGGGACTAGCGGGGGTAGGGGAGAGGGGACCCAGGACTTC. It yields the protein CASSLRYGTSGGRGEGTQDF.

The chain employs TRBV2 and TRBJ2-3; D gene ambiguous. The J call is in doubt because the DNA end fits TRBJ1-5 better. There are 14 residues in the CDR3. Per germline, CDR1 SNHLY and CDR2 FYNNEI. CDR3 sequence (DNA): TGTGCCAGCAGAGGAGGCGGGAGCACAGATACGCAGCATTTT. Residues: CASRGGGSTDTQHF.

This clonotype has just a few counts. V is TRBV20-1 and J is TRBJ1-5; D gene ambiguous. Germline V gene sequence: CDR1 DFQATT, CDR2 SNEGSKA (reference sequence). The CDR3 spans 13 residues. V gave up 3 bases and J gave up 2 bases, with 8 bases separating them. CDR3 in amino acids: CSARFQGNQPQHF. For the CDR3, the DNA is TGCAGTGCTAGGTTCCAGGGCAATCAGCCCCAGCATTTT.

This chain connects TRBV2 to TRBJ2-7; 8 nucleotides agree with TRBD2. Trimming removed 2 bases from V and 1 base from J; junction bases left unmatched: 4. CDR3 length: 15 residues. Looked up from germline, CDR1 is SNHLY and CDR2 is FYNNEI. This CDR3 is CASSEFSGASYEQYF. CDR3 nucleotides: TGTGCCAGCAGTGAATTTAGCGGGGCGTCCTACGAGCAGTACTTC.

CDR3 region: CASSPRQGARYEQYF. The CDR3 coding sequence is TGTGCCAGCAGCCCGAGACAGGGGGCAAGGTACGAGCAGTACTTC. The chain joins TRBV13 to TRBJ2-7; 10 bases line up with TRBD1. Germline-derived CDR1 and CDR2 are PRHDT and FYEKMQ (reference sequence). The ends lost 5 bases at V and 4 bases at J; junction bases unmatched: 8. The CDR3 is 15 amino acids.

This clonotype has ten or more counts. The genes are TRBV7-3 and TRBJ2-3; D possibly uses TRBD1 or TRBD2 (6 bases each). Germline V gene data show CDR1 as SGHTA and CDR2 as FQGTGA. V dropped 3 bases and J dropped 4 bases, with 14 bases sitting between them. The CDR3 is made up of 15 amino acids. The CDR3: CASSLGGAGPDTQYF. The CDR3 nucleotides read TGTGCCAGCAGCTTGGGGGGCGCCGGACCAGATACGCAGTATTTT. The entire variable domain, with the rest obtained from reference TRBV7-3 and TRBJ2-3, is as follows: GAGVSQTPSNKVTEKGKYVELRCDPISGHTALYWYRQSLGQGPEFLIYFQGTGAADDSGLPNDRFFAVRPEGSVSTLKIQRTERGDSAVYLCASSLGGAGPDTQYFGPGTRLTVL.

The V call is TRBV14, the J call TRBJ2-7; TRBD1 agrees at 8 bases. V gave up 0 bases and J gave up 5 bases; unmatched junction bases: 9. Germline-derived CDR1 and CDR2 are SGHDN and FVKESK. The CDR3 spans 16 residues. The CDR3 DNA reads TGTGCCAGCAGCCAAGAACACGGCAGGGGGCCCCACGAGCAGTACTTC. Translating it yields CASSQEHGRGPHEQYF.

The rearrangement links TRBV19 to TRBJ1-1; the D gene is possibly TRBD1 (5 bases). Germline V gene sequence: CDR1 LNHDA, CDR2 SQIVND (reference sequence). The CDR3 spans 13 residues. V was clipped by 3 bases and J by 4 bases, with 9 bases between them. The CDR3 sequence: CASSIRGTTEAFF. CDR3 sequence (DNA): TGTGCCAGTAGTATTCGGGGGACCACTGAAGCTTTCTTT.

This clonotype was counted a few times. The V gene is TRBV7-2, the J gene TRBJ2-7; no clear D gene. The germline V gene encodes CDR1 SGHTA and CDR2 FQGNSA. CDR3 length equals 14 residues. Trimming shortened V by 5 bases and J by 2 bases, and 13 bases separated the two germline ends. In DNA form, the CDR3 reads TGTGCCAGCAGCCGGAGTTCAGCAGCCTACGAGCAGTACTTC. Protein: CASSRSSAAYEQYF.

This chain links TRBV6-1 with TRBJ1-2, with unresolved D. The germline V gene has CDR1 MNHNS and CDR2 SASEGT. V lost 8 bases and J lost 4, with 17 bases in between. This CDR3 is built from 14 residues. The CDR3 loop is CASALMELGYGYTF. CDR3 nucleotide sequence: TGTGCCAGCGCCCTGATGGAGCTCGGCTATGGCTACACCTTC.

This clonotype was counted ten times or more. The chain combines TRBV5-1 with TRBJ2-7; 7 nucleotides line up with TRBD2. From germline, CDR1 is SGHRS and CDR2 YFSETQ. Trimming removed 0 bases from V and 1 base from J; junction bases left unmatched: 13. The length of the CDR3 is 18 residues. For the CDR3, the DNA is TGCGCCAGCAGCTTGGGCGGGGGATTAGGCAGGGCTTCCTACGAGCAGTACTTC. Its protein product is CASSLGGGLGRASYEQYF.

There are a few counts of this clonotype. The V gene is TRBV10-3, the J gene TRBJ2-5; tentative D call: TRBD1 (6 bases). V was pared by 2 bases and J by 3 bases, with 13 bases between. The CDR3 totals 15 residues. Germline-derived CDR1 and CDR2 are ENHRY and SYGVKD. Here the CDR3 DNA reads TGTGCCATCAGTGAGGGTGGGACATATGAAGAGACCCAGTACTTC. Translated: CAISEGGTYEETQYF.

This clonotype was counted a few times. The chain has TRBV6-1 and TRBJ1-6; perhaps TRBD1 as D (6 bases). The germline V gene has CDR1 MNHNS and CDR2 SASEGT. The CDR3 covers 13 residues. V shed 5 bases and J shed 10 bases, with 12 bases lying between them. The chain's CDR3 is CASSPGGASPLHF. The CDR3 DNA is TGTGCCAGCAGTCCCGGGGGCGCCTCACCCCTCCACTTT.

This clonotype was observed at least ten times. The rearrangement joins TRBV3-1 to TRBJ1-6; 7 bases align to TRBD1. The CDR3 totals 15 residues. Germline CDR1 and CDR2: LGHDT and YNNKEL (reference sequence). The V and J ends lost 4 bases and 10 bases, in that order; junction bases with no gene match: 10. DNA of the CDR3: TGTGCCAGCAGCCCCACAAGACAGGGAAGGTCACCCCTCCACTTT. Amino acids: CASSPTRQGRSPLHF.

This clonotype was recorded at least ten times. For the CDR3, the DNA is TGTGCCAGCAGTTACGACAGGGTGAGCGAGCAGTACTTC. Translating gives CASSYDRVSEQYF. J is TRBJ2-7 and V is TRBV6-6; 7 nucleotides agree with TRBD1. Per the germline V gene, CDR1 is MNHNY and CDR2 is SVGAGI (reference sequence). There are 13 residues in the CDR3. V was clipped by 2 bases and J by 6 bases; unmatched bases: 4.

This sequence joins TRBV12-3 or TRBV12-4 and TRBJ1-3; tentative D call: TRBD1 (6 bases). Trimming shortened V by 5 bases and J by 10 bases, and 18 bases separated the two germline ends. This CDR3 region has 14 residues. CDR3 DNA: TGTGCCAGCAGTGCCTCGGACACCCAGGGGACCATATATTTT. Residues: CASSASDTQGTIYF.

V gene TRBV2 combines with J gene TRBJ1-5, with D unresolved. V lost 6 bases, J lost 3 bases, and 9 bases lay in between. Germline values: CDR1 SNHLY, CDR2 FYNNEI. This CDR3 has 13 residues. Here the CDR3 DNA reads TGTGCCAGCAGAAGGGATATCAATCAGCCCCAGCATTTT. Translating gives CASRRDINQPQHF.

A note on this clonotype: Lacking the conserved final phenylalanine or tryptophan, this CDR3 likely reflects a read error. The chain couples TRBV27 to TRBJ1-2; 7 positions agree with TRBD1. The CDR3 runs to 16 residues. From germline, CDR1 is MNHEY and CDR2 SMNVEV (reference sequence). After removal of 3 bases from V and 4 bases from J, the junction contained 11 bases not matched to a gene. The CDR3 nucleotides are TGTGCCAGCAGTTTGAAAGAGGGGGCGCGGGGCTATGGCTACACCTCC. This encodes CASSLKEGARGYGYTS.

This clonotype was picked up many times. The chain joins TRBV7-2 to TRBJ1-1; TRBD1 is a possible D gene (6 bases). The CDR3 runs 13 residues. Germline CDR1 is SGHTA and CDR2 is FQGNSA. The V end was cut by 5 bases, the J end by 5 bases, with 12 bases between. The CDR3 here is CASSTSGDTEAFF. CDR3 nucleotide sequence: TGTGCCAGCAGCACGTCAGGGGATACTGAAGCTTTCTTT.

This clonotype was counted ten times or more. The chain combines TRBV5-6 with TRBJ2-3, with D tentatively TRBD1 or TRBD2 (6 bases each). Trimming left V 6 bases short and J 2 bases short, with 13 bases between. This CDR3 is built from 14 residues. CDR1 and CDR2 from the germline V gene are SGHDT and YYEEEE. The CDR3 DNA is TGTGCCAGCACCATGGGGGGACACACAGATACGCAGTATTTT. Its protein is CASTMGGHTDTQYF.

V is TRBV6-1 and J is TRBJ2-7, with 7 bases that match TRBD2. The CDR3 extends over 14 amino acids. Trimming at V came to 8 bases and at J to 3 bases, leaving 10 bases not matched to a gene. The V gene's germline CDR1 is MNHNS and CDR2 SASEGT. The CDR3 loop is CASGPRRENYEQYF. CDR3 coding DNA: TGTGCCAGCGGCCCTAGGCGGGAGAACTACGAGCAGTACTTC.

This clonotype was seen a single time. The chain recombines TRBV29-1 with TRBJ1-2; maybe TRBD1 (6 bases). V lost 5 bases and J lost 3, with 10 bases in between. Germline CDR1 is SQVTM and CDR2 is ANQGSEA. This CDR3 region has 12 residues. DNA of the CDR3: TGCAGCGTTCAGAACAGGGACTATGGCTACACCTTC. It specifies CSVQNRDYGYTF.